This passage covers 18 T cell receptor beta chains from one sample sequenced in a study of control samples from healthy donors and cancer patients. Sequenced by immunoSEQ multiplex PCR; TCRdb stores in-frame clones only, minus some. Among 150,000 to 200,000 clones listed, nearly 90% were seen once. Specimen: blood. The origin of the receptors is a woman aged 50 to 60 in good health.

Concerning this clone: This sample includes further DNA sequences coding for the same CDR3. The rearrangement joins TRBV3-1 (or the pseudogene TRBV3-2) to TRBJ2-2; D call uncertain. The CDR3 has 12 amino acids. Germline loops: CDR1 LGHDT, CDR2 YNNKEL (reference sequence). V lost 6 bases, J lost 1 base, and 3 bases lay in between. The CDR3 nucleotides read TGTGCCAGCAGTCAGAACACCGGGGAGCTGTTTTTT. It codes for CASSQNTGELFF.

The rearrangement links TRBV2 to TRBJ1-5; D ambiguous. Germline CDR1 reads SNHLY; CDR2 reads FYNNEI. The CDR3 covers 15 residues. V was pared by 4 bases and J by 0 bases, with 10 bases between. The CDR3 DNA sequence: TGTGCCAGCAGTGTATTAGGGATTAGCAATCAGCCCCAGCATTTT. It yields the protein CASSVLGISNQPQHF.

In DNA form, the CDR3 reads TGTGCCAGCAGCCCCAAAAAGCCAGGGGGAGGAAACACCATATATTTT. This gives the protein CASSPKKPGGGNTIYF. V and J are TRBV7-3 and TRBJ1-3; 7 bases are shared with TRBD1. V was pared by 5 bases and J by 4 bases, with 11 bases of the junction left unmatched. The CDR3 has 16 residues. The germline V gene has CDR1 SGHTA and CDR2 FQGTGA.

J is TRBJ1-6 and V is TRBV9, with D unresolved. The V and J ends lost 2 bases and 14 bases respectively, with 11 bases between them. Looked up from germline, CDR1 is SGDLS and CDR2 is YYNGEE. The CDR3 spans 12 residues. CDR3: CASSVSVGALHF. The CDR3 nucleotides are TGTGCCAGCAGCGTCAGCGTTGGAGCCCTCCACTTT.

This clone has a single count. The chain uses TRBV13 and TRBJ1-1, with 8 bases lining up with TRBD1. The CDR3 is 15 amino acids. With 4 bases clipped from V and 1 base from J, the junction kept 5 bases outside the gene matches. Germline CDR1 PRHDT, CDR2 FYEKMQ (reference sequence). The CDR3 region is CASSSPGTGNTEAFF. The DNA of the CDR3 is TGTGCCAGCAGCTCCCCCGGGACAGGGAACACTGAAGCTTTCTTT. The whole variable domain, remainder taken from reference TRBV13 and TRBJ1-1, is AAGVIQSPRHLIKEKRETATLKCYPIPRHDTVYWYQQGPGQDPQFLISFYEKMQSDKGSIPDRFSAQQFSDYHSELNMSSLELGDSALYFCASSSPGTGNTEAFFGQGTRLTVV.

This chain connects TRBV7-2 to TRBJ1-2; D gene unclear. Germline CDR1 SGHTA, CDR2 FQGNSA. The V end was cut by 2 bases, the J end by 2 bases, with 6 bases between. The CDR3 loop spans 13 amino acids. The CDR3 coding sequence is TGTGCCAGCAGCTTATATGGGAACTATGGCTACACCTTC. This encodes CASSLYGNYGYTF.

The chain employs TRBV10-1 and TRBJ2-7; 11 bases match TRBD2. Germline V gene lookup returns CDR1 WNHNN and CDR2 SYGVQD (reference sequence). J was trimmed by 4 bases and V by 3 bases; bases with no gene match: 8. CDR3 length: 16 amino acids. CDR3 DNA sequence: TGCGCCAGCAGTGAAACTAGCGGGAGTGGATGGTACGAGCAGTACTTC. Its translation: CASSETSGSGWYEQYF.

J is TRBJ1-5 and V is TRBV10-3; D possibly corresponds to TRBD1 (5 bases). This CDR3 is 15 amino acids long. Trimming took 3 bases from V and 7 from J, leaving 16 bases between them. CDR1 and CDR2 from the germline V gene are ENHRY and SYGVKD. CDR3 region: CAISDAQGGGQPQHF. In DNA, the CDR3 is TGTGCCATCAGTGATGCTCAGGGTGGCGGGCAGCCCCAGCATTTT.

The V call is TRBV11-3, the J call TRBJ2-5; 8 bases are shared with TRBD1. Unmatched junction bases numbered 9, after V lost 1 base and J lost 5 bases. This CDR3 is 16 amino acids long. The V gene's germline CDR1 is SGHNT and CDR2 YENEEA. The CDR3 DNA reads TGTGCCAGCAGCTTAGGGCTCCGGACAGGGCTGGAGACCCAGTACTTC. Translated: CASSLGLRTGLETQYF.

CDR3 sequence reads: CASSFWGQGRGTNTEAFF. CDR3 nucleotides: TGTGCCAGCAGTTTCTGGGGACAGGGGAGAGGAACGAACACTGAAGCTTTCTTT. The V and J genes are TRBV28 and TRBJ1-1, with TRBD1 identical over 10 bases. With V trimmed by 3 bases and J by 1 base, 11 bases remained unmatched. CDR1 and CDR2 from the germline V gene are MDHEN and SYDVKM. The CDR3 totals 18 residues.

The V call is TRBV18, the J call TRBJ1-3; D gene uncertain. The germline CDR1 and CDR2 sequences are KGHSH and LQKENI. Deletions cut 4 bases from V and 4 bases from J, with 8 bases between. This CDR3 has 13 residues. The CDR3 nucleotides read TGTGCCAGCTCACGAACTTCCGGAAACACCATATATTTT. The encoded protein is CASSRTSGNTIYF.

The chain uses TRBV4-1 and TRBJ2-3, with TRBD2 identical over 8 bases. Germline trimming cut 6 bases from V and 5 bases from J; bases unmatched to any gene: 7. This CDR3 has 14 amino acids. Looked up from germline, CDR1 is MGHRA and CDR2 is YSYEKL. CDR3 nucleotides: TGCGCCAGCAGACTTACGGGGGGGCGAGATACGCAGTATTTT. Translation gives CASRLTGGRDTQYF.

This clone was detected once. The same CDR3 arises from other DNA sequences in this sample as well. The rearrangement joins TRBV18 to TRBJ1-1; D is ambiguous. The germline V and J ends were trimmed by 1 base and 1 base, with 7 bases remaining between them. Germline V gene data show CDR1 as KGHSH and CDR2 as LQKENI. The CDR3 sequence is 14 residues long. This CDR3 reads CASSPLTGNTEAFF. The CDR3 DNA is TGTGCCAGCTCACCACTGACGGGGAACACTGAAGCTTTCTTT.

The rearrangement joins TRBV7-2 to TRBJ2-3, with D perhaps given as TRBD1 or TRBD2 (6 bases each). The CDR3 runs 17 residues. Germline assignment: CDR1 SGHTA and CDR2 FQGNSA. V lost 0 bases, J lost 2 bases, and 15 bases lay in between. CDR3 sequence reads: CASSLARGVFNTDTQYF. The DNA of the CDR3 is TGTGCCAGCAGCTTAGCGAGGGGGGTCTTCAACACAGATACGCAGTATTTT.

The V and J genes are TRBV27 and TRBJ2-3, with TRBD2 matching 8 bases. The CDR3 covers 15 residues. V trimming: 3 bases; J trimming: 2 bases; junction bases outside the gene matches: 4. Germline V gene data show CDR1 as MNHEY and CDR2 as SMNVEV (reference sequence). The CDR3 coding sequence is TGTGCCAGCAGTTTTACTAGCGGCTCCACAGATACGCAGTATTTT. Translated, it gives CASSFTSGSTDTQYF.

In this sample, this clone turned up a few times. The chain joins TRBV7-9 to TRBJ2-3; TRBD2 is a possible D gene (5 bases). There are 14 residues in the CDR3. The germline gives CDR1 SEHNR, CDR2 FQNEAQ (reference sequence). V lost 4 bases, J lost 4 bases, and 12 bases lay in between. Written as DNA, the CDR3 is TGTGCCAGCAGCTCCCGAGGGCAATCAGATACGCAGTATTTT. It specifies CASSSRGQSDTQYF.

The CDR3 spells CASSQGSQGNQPQHF. The CDR3 nucleotides read TGTGCCAGCAGCCAAGGGTCCCAGGGGAATCAGCCCCAGCATTTT. This rearrangement joins TRBV3-1 (or the pseudogene TRBV3-2) to TRBJ1-5; possibly TRBD1 for D (6 bases). Germline V CDR1 and CDR2: LGHDT, YNNKEL (reference sequence). Trimming took 1 base from V and 4 from J, leaving 11 bases between them. The CDR3 is 15 residues long.

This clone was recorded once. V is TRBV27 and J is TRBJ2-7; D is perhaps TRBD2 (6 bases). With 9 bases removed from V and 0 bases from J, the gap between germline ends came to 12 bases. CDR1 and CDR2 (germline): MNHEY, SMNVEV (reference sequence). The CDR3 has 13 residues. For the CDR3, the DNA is TGTGCCAGTCGGGCGGGGCCCTCCTACGAGCAGTACTTC. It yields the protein CASRAGPSYEQYF.